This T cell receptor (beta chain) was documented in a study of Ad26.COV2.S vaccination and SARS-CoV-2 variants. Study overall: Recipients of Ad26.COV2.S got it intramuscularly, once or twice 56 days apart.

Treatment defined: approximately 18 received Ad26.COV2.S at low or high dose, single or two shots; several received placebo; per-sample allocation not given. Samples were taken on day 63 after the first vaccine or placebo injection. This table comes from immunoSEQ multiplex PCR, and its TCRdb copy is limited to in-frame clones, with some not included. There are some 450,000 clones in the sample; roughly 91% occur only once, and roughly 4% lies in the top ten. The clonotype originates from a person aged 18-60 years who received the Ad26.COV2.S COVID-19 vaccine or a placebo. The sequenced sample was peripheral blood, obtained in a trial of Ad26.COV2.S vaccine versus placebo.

Written as DNA, the CDR3 is TGTGCCAGCTCACCAGGGGCGGCGAACAATGAGCAGTTCTTC. This gives the protein CASSPGAANNEQFF. V usage is TRBV18 and J usage is TRBJ2-1, with D perhaps TRBD1 (5 bases). The CDR3 extends over 14 amino acids. With 2 bases removed from V and 5 bases from J, the gap between germline ends came to 10 bases. CDR1 KGHSH and CDR2 LQKENI come from the germline V gene.